The clone carrying this T cell receptor beta chain occurred many times. This entry is derived from a study of blood T cell repertoires in COVID-19. Study-wide context: The cDNA or gDNA used as material had been derived from T cells, B-cell-depleted T cells, or PBMCs.

Original data processing: Reference gene primer amplification in the assay estimated nucleated cell counts. The method was immunoSEQ multiplex PCR; TCRdb's version includes in-frame clones alone and lacks a portion of them. The DNA gave D and trimming, while V, J and clone size come from that table. The sample records around 200,000 clones, approximately 82% being singletons. This CDR3 has 16 residues. Germline CDR1 and CDR2: SGHTA and FQGNSA. The V end was cut by 0 bases, the J end by 7 bases, with 18 bases between. The genes are TRBV7-2 and TRBJ1-2; the D gene is possibly TRBD1 (5 bases). The sequencing sample was made of peripheral blood. This TCR was sampled from a man over 45 with active or convalescent COVID-19. CDR3 in amino acids: CASSLASVVGGSGYTF. The CDR3 nucleotides are TGTGCCAGCAGCTTAGCGTCGGTTGTGGGGGGGTCTGGCTACACCTTC.